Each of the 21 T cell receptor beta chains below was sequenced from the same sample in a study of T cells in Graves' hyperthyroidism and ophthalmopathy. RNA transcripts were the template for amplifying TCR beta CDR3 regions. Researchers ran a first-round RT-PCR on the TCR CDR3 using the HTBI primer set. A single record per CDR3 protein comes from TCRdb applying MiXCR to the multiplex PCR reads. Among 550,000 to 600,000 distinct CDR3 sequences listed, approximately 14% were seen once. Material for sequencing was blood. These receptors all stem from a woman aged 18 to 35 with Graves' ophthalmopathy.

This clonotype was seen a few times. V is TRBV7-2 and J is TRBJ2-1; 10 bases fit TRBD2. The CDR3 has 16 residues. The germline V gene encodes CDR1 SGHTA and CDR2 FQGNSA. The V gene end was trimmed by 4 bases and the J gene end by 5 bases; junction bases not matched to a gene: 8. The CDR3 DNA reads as TGTGCCAGCAGCTCTTCAGCGGGGGGGCAGAACAATGAGCAGTTCTTC. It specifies CASSSSAGGQNNEQFF.

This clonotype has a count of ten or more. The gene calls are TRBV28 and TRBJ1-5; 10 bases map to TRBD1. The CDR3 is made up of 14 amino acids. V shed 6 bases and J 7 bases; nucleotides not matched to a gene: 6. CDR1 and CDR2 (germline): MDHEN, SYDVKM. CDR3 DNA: TGTGCCAGCAGCCGGGGACAGGGGCGCCAGCCCCAGCATTTT. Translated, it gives CASSRGQGRQPQHF.

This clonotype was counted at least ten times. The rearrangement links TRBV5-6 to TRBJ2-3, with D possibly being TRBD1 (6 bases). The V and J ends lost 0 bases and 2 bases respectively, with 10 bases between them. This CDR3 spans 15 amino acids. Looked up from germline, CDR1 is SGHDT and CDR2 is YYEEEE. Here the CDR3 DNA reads TGTGCCAGCAGCTTGGCCTACAGGGTCACAGATACGCAGTATTTT. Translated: CASSLAYRVTDTQYF.

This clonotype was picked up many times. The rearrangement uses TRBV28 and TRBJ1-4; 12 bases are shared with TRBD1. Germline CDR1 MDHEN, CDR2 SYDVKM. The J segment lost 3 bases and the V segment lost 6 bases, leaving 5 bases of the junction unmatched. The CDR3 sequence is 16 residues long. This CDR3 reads CASSPGTGGANEKLFF. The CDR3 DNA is TGTGCCAGCAGCCCCGGGACAGGGGGCGCTAATGAAAAACTGTTTTTT.

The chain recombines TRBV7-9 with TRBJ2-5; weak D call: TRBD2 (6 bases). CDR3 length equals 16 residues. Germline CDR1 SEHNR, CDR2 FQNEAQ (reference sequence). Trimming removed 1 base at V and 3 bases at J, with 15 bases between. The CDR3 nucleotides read TGTGCCAGCAGCTTAGGACTAGTGTCAGTCGAAGAGACCCAGTACTTC. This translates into CASSLGLVSVEETQYF.

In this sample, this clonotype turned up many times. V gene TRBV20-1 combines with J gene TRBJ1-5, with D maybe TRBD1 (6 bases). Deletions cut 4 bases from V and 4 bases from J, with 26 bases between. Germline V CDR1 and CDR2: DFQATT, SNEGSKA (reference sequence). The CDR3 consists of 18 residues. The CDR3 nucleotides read TGCAGTGCTACTATGGGGGGATCAGGGGCAATGAGGAATCAGCCCCAGCATTTT. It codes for CSATMGGSGAMRNQPQHF.

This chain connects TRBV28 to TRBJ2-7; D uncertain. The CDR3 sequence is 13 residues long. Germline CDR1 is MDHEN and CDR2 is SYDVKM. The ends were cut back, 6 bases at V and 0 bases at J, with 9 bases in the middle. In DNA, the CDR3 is TGTGCCAGCAGACCCGGACCCTCCTACGAGCAGTACTTC. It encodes CASRPGPSYEQYF.

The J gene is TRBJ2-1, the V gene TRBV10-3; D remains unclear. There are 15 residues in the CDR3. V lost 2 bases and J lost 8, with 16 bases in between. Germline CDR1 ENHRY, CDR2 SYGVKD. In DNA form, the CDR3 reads TGTGCCATCAGTGAGCTAGGGCTTCCTTGGGATGAGCAGTTCTTC. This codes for CAISELGLPWDEQFF.

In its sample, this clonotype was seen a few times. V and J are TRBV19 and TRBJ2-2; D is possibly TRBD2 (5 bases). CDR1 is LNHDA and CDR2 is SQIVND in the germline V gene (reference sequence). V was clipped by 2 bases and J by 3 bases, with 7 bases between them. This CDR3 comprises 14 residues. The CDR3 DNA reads TGTGCCAGTAGTATAAGGCGGGACACCGGGGAGCTGTTTTTT. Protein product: CASSIRRDTGELFF.

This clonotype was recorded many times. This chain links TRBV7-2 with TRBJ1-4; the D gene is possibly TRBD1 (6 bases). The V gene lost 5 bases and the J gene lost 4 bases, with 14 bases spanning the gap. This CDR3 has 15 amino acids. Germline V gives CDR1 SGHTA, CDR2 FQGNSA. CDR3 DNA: TGTGCCAGCAGCCCCGGACAGCCAGATAATGAAAAACTGTTTTTT. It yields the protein CASSPGQPDNEKLFF.

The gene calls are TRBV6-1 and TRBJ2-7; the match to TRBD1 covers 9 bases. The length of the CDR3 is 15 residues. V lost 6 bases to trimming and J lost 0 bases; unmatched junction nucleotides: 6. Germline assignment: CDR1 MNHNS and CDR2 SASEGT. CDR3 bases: TGTGCCAGCAGACGGACAGGGGAAAGCTCCTACGAGCAGTACTTC. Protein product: CASRRTGESSYEQYF.

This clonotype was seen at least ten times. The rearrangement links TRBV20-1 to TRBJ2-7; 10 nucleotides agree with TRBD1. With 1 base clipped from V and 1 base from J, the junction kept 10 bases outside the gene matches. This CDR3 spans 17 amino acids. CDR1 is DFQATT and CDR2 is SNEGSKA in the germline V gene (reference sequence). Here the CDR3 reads CSARGDDRGLESYEQYF. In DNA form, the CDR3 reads TGCAGTGCTAGAGGGGACGACAGGGGGCTGGAATCCTACGAGCAGTACTTC.

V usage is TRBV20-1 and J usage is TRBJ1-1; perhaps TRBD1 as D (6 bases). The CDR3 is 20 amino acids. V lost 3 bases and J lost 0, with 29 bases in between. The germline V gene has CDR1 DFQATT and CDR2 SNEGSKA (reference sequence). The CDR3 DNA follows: TGCAGTGCTAGGTTTATCCGGGACATCCTTTTAGGGGGTATGAACACTGAAGCTTTCTTT. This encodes CSARFIRDILLGGMNTEAFF.

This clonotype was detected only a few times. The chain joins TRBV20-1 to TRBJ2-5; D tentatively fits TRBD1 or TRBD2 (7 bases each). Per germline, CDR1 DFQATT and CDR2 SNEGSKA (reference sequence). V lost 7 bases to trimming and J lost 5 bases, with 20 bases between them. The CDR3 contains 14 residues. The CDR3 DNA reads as TGCAGTGTCGTGAGGGGAGGGGGCGGGGAGACCCAGTACTTC. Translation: CSVVRGGGGETQYF.

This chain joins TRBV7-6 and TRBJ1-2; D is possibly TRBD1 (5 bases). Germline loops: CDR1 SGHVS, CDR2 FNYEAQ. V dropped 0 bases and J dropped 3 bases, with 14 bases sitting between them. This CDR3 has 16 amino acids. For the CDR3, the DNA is TGTGCCAGCAGCTTAGCAGGGGCTCCCACCTACTATGGCTACACCTTC. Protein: CASSLAGAPTYYGYTF.

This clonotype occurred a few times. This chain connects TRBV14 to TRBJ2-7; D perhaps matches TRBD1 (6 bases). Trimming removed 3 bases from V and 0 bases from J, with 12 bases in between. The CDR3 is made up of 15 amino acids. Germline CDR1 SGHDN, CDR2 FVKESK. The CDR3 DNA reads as TGTGCCAGCAGCCACCGGGACATCCCCTCCTACGAGCAGTACTTC. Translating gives CASSHRDIPSYEQYF.

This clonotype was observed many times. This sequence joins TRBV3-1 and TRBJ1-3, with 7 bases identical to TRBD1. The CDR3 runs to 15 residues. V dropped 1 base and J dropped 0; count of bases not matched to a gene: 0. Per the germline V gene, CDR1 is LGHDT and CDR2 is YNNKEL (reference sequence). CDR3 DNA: TGTGCCAGCAGCCAAGGGGACAGCTCTGGAAACACCATATATTTT. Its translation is CASSQGDSSGNTIYF. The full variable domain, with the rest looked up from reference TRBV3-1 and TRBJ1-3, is DTAVSQTPKYLVTQMGNDKSIKCEQNLGHDTMYWYKQDSKKFLKIMFSYNNKELIINETVPNRFSPKSPDKAHLNLHINSLELGDSAVYFCASSQGDSSGNTIYFGEGSWLTVV.

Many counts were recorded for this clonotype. The CDR3 spells CASSLMTVSNEQYF. CDR3 coding DNA: TGTGCCAGCAGTTTGATGACAGTTTCTAACGAGCAGTACTTC. The rearrangement joins TRBV12-3 or TRBV12-4 to TRBJ2-7, with D perhaps TRBD1 (5 bases). Trimming pared 3 bases from V and 5 bases from J, leaving 14 bases between. The CDR3 is 14 residues long.

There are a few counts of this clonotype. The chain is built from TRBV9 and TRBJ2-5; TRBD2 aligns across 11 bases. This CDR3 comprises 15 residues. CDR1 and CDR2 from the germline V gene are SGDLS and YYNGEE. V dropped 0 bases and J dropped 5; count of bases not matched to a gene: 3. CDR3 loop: CASSVVSGRAETQYF. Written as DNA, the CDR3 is TGTGCCAGCAGCGTAGTTAGCGGGAGGGCGGAGACCCAGTACTTC.

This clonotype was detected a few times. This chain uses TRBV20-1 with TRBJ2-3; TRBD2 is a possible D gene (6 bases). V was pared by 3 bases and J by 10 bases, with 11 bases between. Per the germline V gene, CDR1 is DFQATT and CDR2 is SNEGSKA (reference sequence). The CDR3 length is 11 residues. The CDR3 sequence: CSARAGTPQYF. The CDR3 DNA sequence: TGCAGTGCTAGGGCCGGGACTCCGCAGTATTTT.

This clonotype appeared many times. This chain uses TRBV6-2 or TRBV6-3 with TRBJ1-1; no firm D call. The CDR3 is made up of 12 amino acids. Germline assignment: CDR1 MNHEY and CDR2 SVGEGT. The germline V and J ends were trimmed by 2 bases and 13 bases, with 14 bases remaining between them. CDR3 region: CASSYPHTIGFF. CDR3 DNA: TGTGCCAGCAGTTACCCCCACACGATCGGTTTCTTT.